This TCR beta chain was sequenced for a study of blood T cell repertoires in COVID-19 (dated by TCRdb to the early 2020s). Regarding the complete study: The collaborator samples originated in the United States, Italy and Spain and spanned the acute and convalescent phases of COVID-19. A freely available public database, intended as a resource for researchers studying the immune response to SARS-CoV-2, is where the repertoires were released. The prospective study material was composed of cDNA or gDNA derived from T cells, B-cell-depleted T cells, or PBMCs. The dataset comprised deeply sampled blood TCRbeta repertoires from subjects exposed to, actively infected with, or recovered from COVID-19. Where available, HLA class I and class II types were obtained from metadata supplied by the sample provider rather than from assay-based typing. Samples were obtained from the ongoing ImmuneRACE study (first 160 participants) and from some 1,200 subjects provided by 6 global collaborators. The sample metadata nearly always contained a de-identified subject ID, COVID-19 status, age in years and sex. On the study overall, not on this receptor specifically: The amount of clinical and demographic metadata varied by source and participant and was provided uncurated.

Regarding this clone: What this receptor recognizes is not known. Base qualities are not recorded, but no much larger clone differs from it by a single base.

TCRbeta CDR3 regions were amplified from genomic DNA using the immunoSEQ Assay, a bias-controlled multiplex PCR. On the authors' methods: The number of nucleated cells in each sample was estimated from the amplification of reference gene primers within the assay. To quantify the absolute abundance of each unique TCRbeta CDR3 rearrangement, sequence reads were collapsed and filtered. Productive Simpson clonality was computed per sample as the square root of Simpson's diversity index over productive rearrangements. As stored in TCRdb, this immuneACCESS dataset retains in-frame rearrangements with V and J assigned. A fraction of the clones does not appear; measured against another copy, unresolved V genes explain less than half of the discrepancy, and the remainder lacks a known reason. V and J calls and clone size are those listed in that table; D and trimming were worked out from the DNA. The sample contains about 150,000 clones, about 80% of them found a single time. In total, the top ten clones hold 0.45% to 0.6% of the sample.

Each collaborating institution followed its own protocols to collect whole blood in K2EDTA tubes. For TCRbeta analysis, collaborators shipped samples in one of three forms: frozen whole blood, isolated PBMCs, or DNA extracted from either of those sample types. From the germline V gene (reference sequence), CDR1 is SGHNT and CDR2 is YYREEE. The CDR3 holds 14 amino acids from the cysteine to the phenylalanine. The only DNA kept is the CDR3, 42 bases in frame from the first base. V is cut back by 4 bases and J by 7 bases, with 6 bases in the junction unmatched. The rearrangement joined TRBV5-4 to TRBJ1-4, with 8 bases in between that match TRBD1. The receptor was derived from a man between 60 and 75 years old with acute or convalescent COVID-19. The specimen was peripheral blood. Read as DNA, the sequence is TGTGCCAGCAGCAGGACAGGGAATTCTGAAAAACTGTTTTTT. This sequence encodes CASSRTGNSEKLFF.